Listed here is a single T cell receptor beta chain. Its antigen is undetermined. This sample was included in a study of T-cell reconstitution after alpha-beta-depleted transplantation in children. Study results and caveats: T-cell counts and diversity at one year post-transplant came mainly from newly produced T cells. Several hundred expanded graft clones reportedly gave rise to the alpha-beta T cells present about two months after transplant. From surviving recipient T cells and thymic progenitors came the high day-60 TCRbeta diversity observed in some patients.

Germline loops: CDR1 ENHRY, CDR2 SYGVKD. With 8 bases removed from V and 4 bases from J, the gap between germline ends came to 9 bases. CDR3 size: 11 residues. For TCRbeta, the library was prepared with unique molecular identifiers. TCRdb reprocessed the PCR reads via MiXCR and lists one record per CDR3 protein. The repertoire has approximately 980,000 distinct CDR3 sequences, 25% to 30% of them found once; the top ten carry around 30%. This clonotype originated in a boy under two years old who had a stem cell transplant for SCID, so the T cells may come from the graft donor. The material sequenced was PBMCs, mostly from graft donor cells, taken 360 days after TCRalphabeta/CD19-depleted stem cell transplant. V is TRBV10-3 and J is TRBJ2-7; D unresolved. The CDR3 loop reads CAIGTGYEQYF. The CDR3 DNA reads as TGTGCCATCGGAACGGGTTACGAGCAGTACTTC.